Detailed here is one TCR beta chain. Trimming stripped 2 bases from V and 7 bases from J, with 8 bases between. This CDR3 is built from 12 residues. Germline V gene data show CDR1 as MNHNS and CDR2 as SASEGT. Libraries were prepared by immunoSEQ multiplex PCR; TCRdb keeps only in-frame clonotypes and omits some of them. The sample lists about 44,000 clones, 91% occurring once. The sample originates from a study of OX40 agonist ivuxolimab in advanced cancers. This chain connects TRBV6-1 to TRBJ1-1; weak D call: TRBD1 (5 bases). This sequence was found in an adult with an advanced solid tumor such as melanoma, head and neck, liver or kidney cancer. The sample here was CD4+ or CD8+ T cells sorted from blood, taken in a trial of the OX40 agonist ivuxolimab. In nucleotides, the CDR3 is TGTGCCAGCAGTGAATTGAGGGGTGAAGCTTTCTTT. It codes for CASSELRGEAFF.